This T cell receptor (beta chain) was found in a study of Ad26.COV2.S vaccination and SARS-CoV-2 variants (dated by TCRdb to the early 2020s). About the investigation overall: Vaccine-arm donors came from COV1001, a multicentre, randomized, double-blind, placebo-controlled phase I-IIa trial of Ad26.COV2.S in healthy adults. The specificity and breadth of SARS-CoV-2-reactive T cell receptors after Ad26.COV2.S vaccination were assessed by TCRbeta repertoire sequencing. Investigators did not know the trial group allocation while performing experiments and assessing outcomes. Participants in the trial were split at random into five groups of five each, receiving low-dose or high-dose Ad26.COV2.S once or twice, or else placebo on both occasions. The TCR-sequenced set comprised around 30 samples: around 20 Ad26.COV2.S vaccine recipients, 5 placebo recipients and 8 SARS-CoV-2 convalescent individuals. Ad26.COV2.S was administered intramuscularly at a dose of 5x10^10 or 1x10^11 viral particles, either as one shot or as two shots given 56 days apart. Broad study findings and their caveats: The authors noted that the TCR breadth and depth analyses may have underestimated total T cell responses. Vaccine and placebo recipients had comparable non-spike TCR breadth, which fits with the vaccine containing only spike. Comparing responses between vaccine doses or regimens was not something the study was powered to do. Spike-specific TCR breadth was higher in Ad26.COV2.S recipients than in placebo recipients (P = 0.0014). Substantial breadth of spike-specific CD8+ and CD4+ T cell responses was reported after vaccination.

From cysteine to phenylalanine, the CDR3 is 18 amino acids long. Of the read, only the CDR3 DNA is kept; its 54 bases are in frame from base 1. The CDR1 and CDR2 encoded by the germline V gene (reference sequence) are GTSNPN and SVGIG. For this chain, trimming is 1 base at the V end and 0 bases at the J end, and the number of junction bases without a gene match is 14. The immunoSEQ Assay was the method used to sequence TCRbeta CDR3 regions. After extraction, genomic DNA underwent amplification by bias-controlled multiplex PCR, followed by high-throughput sequencing. Per the authors' processing: Collapsing and filtering of sequences were performed to quantify the absolute abundance of each unique TCRbeta CDR3 region. T cell fraction was estimated by normalizing TCRbeta template counts to usable DNA, with usable DNA measured through amplification of reference genes found in all nucleated cells. Repertoire TCRs were annotated as SARS-CoV-2-specific when V gene, CDR3 amino acid sequence and J gene were exactly matched to a known reactive TCR set. MIRA supplied the reference SARS-CoV-2 TCR set, which was filtered for enrichment in COVID-19-positive ImmuneCODE repertoires so that public or cross-reactive TCRs were removed. Based on the MIRA antigens, annotated TCRs were further analysed at the level of specific ORF or position within ORF. Depth was the summed frequency of annotated unique rearrangements, while breadth was defined as annotated unique rearrangements over total unique productive rearrangements. Two-sided Wilcoxon rank-sum tests were applied when comparing TCR breadth between groups. The table comes from immuneACCESS by way of TCRdb, which keeps in-frame sequences with V and J called. Part of the clones is missing from these tables; in studies checked, under half for an unresolved V gene and the rest for unknown reasons. From that table come the V and J calls and clone size; the DNA was used to work out D and trimming. Recorded for this sample are fewer than 300,000 clones; 87% of them occurred a single time. Over 2.5% of the sample is taken by the ten largest.

The sample's treatment or condition label is to be understood as: some 20 received Ad26.COV2.S at low or high dose, single or two shots; 5 received placebo; per-sample allocation not given. For vaccine and placebo recipients, repertoires were sequenced using samples collected on day 63 after the first injection. Cohort 1b enrolled roughly 25 adults aged 18-55 years at a single site in Boston, USA, between 29 July and 7 August 2020. Ad26.COV2.S was a replication-incompetent adenovirus type 26 vector expressing a prefusion-stabilized SARS-CoV-2 spike protein from the original Wuhan strain. To note about this clone: Which antigen it targets is not known. No per-base quality is available; no much larger clone lies one base away.

Sequenced here: peripheral blood, sampled in a trial of Ad26.COV2.S vaccine versus placebo. The V gene is TRBV30 and the J gene is TRBJ1-2; 7 middle bases align to TRBD1. The TCR was taken from a person between 18 and 65 years old who received the Ad26.COV2.S COVID-19 vaccine or a placebo. The sequenced DNA is TGTGCCTGGAGTGGTAGAGGGGGCGACTTCAGGGCTAACTATGGCTACACCTTC. Its translation is CAWSGRGGDFRANYGYTF. Reference TRBV30 and TRBJ1-2 proteins supply the regions before and after the CDR3; the full variable domain is: SQTIHQWPATLVQPVGSPLSLECTVEGTSNPNLYWYRQAAGRGLQLLFYSVGIGQISSEVPQNLSASRPQDRQFILSSKKLLLSDSGFYLCAWSGRGGDFRANYGYTFGSGTRLTVV.